This T cell receptor beta chain was sequenced in a study of T cells in localized non-small cell lung cancer. The CDR3 loop spans 18 amino acids. The germline V and J ends were trimmed by 0 bases and 0 bases, with 13 bases remaining between them. CDR1 is SGHRS and CDR2 is YFSETQ in the germline V gene. Assay used: immunoSEQ multiplex PCR; TCRdb lists only in-frame clones, some missing. The sample lists approximately 11,000 clones; roughly 27% were seen once. The rearrangement joins TRBV5-1 to TRBJ2-6; possibly TRBD1 or TRBD2 for D (6 bases each). The TCR was taken from a man between 40 and 70 years old with stage I lung adenocarcinoma. The sample consisted of lung tumor tissue, taken before any cancer treatment. The CDR3 loop is CASSLVGRGLSGANVLTF. Written as DNA, the CDR3 is TGCGCCAGCAGCTTGGTGGGCAGGGGACTCTCTGGGGCCAACGTCCTGACTTTC.